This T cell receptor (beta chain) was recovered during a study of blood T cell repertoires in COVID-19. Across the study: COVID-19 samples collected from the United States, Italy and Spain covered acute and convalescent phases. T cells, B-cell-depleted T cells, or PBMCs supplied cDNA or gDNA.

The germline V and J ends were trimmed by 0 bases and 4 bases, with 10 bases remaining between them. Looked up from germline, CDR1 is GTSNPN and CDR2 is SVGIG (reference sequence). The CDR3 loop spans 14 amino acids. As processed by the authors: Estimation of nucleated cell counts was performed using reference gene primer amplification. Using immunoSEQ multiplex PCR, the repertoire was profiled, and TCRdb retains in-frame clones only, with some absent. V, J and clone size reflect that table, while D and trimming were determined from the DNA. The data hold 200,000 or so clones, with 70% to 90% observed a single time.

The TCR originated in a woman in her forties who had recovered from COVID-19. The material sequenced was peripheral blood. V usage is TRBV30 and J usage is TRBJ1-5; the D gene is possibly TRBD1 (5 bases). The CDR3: CAWSVFGGNQPQHF. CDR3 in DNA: TGTGCCTGGAGTGTATTTGGGGGGAATCAGCCCCAGCATTTT.